The next 22 T cell receptor beta chains were all read from a single sample in a study of blood T cell repertoires in COVID-19. Sequenced by immunoSEQ multiplex PCR; TCRdb stores in-frame clones only, minus some. The profile shows 130,000 or so clones, around 83% of them singletons. Sequencing was done on a sample of peripheral blood. Source of these receptors: a human donor in a cohort sampled during active COVID-19.

This chain links TRBV7-2 with TRBJ2-2; 8 bases are a match to TRBD1. CDR1 is SGHTA and CDR2 is FQGNSA in the germline V gene. The CDR3 has 16 residues. V shed 5 bases and J 3 bases; nucleotides not matched to a gene: 8. The CDR3 sequence is CASSHSTGADTGELFF. The CDR3 DNA reads TGTGCCAGCAGCCATTCGACAGGGGCGGACACCGGGGAGCTGTTTTTT.

CDR3 protein: CASSLTAGGAADTQYF. In DNA, the CDR3 is TGTGCCAGCAGCTTAACGGCGGGAGGAGCCGCAGATACGCAGTATTTT. The chain combines TRBV7-3 with TRBJ2-3, with 8 bases lining up with TRBD2. Germline V gives CDR1 SGHTA, CDR2 FQGTGA. The CDR3 is made up of 16 amino acids. Trimming removed 0 bases from V and 4 bases from J; junction bases left unmatched: 6.

The rearrangement uses TRBV5-1 and TRBJ2-1, with 12 positions matching TRBD2. Losses at the gene ends were 4 bases for V and 4 bases for J; bases not matched to a gene: 6. Germline V gene data show CDR1 as SGHRS and CDR2 as YFSETQ. There are 16 residues in the CDR3. The CDR3, as DNA: TGCGCCAGCAGCGTCCCCGGACTAGCGGGATACAATGAGCAGTTCTTC. Its protein is CASSVPGLAGYNEQFF.

This clone was observed a single time. The V and J genes are TRBV2 and TRBJ1-2; D not resolved. V was cut by 6 bases and J by 8 bases, with 13 bases left in between. Germline V gene sequence: CDR1 SNHLY, CDR2 FYNNEI. The CDR3 covers 12 residues. The CDR3 coding sequence is TGTGCCAGCAGATCGCAGGCCTCCGGCTACACCTTC. Protein: CASRSQASGYTF.

Remarks on this clone: Other DNA sequences in the sample encode the same CDR3. J is TRBJ2-3 and V is TRBV5-1, with 9 bases that match TRBD1. Germline V gene sequence: CDR1 SGHRS, CDR2 YFSETQ. The CDR3 is 14 residues long. The V gene end was trimmed by 0 bases and the J gene end by 4 bases; junction bases not matched to a gene: 0. The CDR3 reads CASSLGQGADTQYF. The DNA for the CDR3 is TGCGCCAGCAGCTTGGGACAGGGGGCAGATACGCAGTATTTT.

The chain carries TRBV11-1 and TRBJ2-3; 12 nucleotides align to TRBD2. The CDR3 extends over 15 amino acids. Germline CDR1 reads SGHAT; CDR2 reads FQDESV (reference sequence). Germline trimming cut 5 bases from V and 5 bases from J; bases unmatched to any gene: 5. CDR3 loop: CASSPSGRAGDTQYF. The CDR3 DNA sequence: TGTGCCAGCAGCCCTAGCGGGAGGGCTGGAGATACGCAGTATTTT.

The chain recombines TRBV4-2 with TRBJ1-6; 7 nucleotides agree with TRBD1. Germline-derived CDR1 and CDR2 are LGHNA and YNFKEQ. Trimming took 1 base from V and 6 from J; bases not matched to a gene: 6. This CDR3 has 16 amino acids. Written as DNA, the CDR3 is TGTGCCAGCAGCCAAGGCATACAGGGGTTTAATTCACCCCTCCACTTT. Translation gives CASSQGIQGFNSPLHF.

The J gene is TRBJ1-2, the V gene TRBV6-5; 9 bases align to TRBD1. The CDR3 spans 14 residues. Germline lookup yields CDR1 MNHEY and CDR2 SVGAGI. Written as DNA, the CDR3 is TGTGTCTCAGAGACAGGGGGAGAGTTATATGGCTACACCTTC. It encodes CVSETGGELYGYTF.

This chain links TRBV11-3 with TRBJ2-3; 9 nucleotides line up with TRBD1. The germline CDR1 and CDR2 sequences are SGHNT and YENEEA. The CDR3 has 13 amino acids. With V trimmed by 11 bases and J by 2 bases, 5 bases remained unmatched. The CDR3 loop is CASGTGLTDTQYF. CDR3 coding DNA: TGTGCCTCGGGGACAGGGCTCACAGATACGCAGTATTTT.

The chain recombines TRBV19 with TRBJ2-7, with 9 bases lining up with TRBD1. The ends lost 10 bases at V and 0 bases at J; junction bases unmatched: 4. Germline CDR1 and CDR2: LNHDA and SQIVND (reference sequence). This CDR3 is built from 13 residues. CDR3 region: CATGQGSSYEQYF. CDR3 DNA sequence: TGTGCCACCGGACAGGGGAGCTCCTACGAGCAGTACTTC.

The CDR3 coding sequence is TGTGCCATTAGGGGGCTGGGGTACAATGAGCAGTTCTTC. Translating gives CAIRGLGYNEQFF. The V and J genes are TRBV10-3 and TRBJ2-1; 7 bases fit TRBD1. CDR1 and CDR2 (germline): ENHRY, SYGVKD. Trimming took 9 bases from V and 4 from J; bases not matched to a gene: 6. This CDR3 has 13 amino acids.

The chain carries TRBV23-1 and TRBJ2-2; 8 positions agree with TRBD1. TRBV23-1 carries the ORF label, with uncertain function. Trimming cost V 8 bases and J 4 bases; bases outside gene matches: 12. The CDR3 covers 16 residues. In DNA form, the CDR3 reads TGCGCCAGCGAGACCCGGACAGGGAAGGGCACCGGGGAGCTGTTTTTT. It codes for CASETRTGKGTGELFF.

The V and J genes are TRBV6-5 and TRBJ2-7; 7 nucleotides align to TRBD2. The CDR3 extends over 16 amino acids. V lost 0 bases and J lost 2; bases outside the gene matches: 7. Germline V gene sequence: CDR1 MNHEY, CDR2 SVGAGI. The CDR3 region has the DNA TGTGCCAGCAGTTACTCGGGGGGAGGGCCCGCCTACGAGCAGTACTTC. It yields the protein CASSYSGGGPAYEQYF.

CDR3 sequence reads: CASFDRGRGNYGYTF. CDR3 DNA: TGTGCCAGCTTCGACAGGGGGCGCGGTAACTATGGCTACACCTTC. The genes are TRBV6-5 and TRBJ1-2, with TRBD1 matching 10 bases. This CDR3 is 15 amino acids long. Germline V gene sequence: CDR1 MNHEY, CDR2 SVGAGI. The V gene end was trimmed by 8 bases and the J gene end by 1 base; junction bases not matched to a gene: 7.

Ten or more counts support this clone. V usage is TRBV27 and J usage is TRBJ1-1, with D tentatively TRBD1 (5 bases). The germline V gene has CDR1 MNHEY and CDR2 SMNVEV (reference sequence). The CDR3 spans 16 residues. V dropped 3 bases and J dropped 0 bases, with 14 bases sitting between them. The CDR3 coding sequence is TGTGCCAGCAGTTTCGACAGCCTTTTATTGAACACTGAAGCTTTCTTT. Its translation is CASSFDSLLLNTEAFF.

The chain has TRBV6-2 or TRBV6-3 and TRBJ2-5; D might be TRBD2 (6 bases). Deletions cut 5 bases from V and 6 bases from J, with 10 bases between. CDR3 length: 12 residues. CDR1 and CDR2 (germline): MNHEY, SVGEGT. As DNA, the CDR3 is TGTGCCAGCAGTGAGGGGAGGAAGACCCAGTACTTC. Its translation: CASSEGRKTQYF.

V gene TRBV11-3 combines with J gene TRBJ2-1, with 9 bases aligning to TRBD2. The CDR3 has 15 residues. V lost 1 base to trimming and J lost 8 bases; unmatched junction nucleotides: 6. Germline-derived CDR1 and CDR2 are SGHNT and YENEEA. CDR3 in amino acids: CASSLGSGSIDEQFF. CDR3 in DNA: TGTGCCAGCAGCTTAGGTAGCGGGAGTATAGATGAGCAGTTCTTC.

The chain links TRBV5-1 to TRBJ2-3, with D possibly matching TRBD2 (5 bases). The germline V gene encodes CDR1 SGHRS and CDR2 YFSETQ. The CDR3 spans 15 residues. The V and J ends lost 4 bases and 2 bases respectively, with 14 bases between them. CDR3 residues: CASSPGGRPTDTQYF. In nucleotides, the CDR3 is TGCGCCAGCAGCCCCGGAGGTCGGCCCACAGATACGCAGTATTTT. The full variable domain, its missing parts supplied by reference TRBV5-1 and TRBJ2-3, is KAGVTQTPRYLIKTRGQQVTLSCSPISGHRSVSWYQQTPGQGLQFLFEYFSETQRNKGNFPGRFSGRQFSNSRSEMNVSTLELGDSALYLCASSPGGRPTDTQYFGPGTRLTVL.

The chain links TRBV5-4 to TRBJ2-3; D is ambiguous. CDR3 length: 15 amino acids. Germline V gives CDR1 SGHNT, CDR2 YYREEE (reference sequence). The V end lost 0 bases, the J end lost 0 bases, and 8 bases lay between the germline ends. The CDR3 loop reads CASSLGSTSTDTQYF. The CDR3 DNA is TGTGCCAGCAGCTTGGGTAGCACAAGCACAGATACGCAGTATTTT.

V gene TRBV5-1 combines with J gene TRBJ2-3; a possible D gene is TRBD2 (5 bases). This CDR3 has 14 residues. The germline V gene encodes CDR1 SGHRS and CDR2 YFSETQ. V lost 1 base and J 6 bases, leaving 12 bases between the germline ends. CDR3 nucleotide sequence: TGCGCCAGCAGCTTGTGGGGTAGCGTGGATACGCAGTATTTT. It specifies CASSLWGSVDTQYF.

The chain has TRBV21-1 and TRBJ2-1; the tabulated D call, TRBD1, remains unverified against the DNA. TRBV21-1 is labeled a pseudogene. The CDR3 spans 16 residues. CDR3 protein: CASSPQTGQGGNEQFF. The CDR3 bases are TGTGCCAGCAGCCCCCAGACTGGACAGGGTGGAAATGAGCAGTTCTTC.

The V gene is TRBV7-8, the J gene TRBJ2-5; 7 nucleotides align to TRBD1. The CDR3 runs 16 residues. Germline CDR1 and CDR2: SGHVS and FQNEAQ. The junction had 7 bases not matched to a gene; V was cut back by 1 base and J by 2 bases. The CDR3 loop is CASSLGQGRAQETQYF. The CDR3 DNA follows: TGTGCCAGCAGCTTAGGACAGGGTAGGGCGCAAGAGACCCAGTACTTC.